Sequencing of this T cell receptor (beta chain) was carried out in a study of blood T cell repertoires in COVID-19 (dated by TCRdb to about 2020). Notes on the research overall: Collaborator samples came from the United States, Italy and Spain and covered acute and convalescent phases of COVID-19. The prospective study material was composed of cDNA or gDNA derived from T cells, B-cell-depleted T cells, or PBMCs. Deeply sampled blood TCRbeta repertoires from subjects exposed to, actively infected with, or recovered from COVID-19 were included in the dataset. The repertoires were released in a freely available public database meant as a resource for research on the immune response to SARS-CoV-2. The samples were drawn from the first 160 participants of the ongoing ImmuneRACE study and from 1,200 or so subjects provided by 6 global collaborators. Nearly every sample came with metadata listing a de-identified subject ID, COVID-19 status, age in years and sex. Where available, HLA class I and class II types were obtained from metadata supplied by the sample provider rather than from assay-based typing.

Participants in the prospective study were enrolled through a virtual design, were aged about 18 to 100 years, and lived in fewer than 30 United States geographic areas. To assign participants to cohorts, the prospective study relied on clinical history that participants themselves reported in a screening survey and a study questionnaire. Recovered participants in ImmuneRACE Cohort 3 were defined as having two consecutive negative NP/OP PCR tests, clearance from a healthcare professional, or resolution of symptoms. In the prospective study, whole blood, serum and a nasopharyngeal or oropharyngeal swab were collected from each participant by mobile phlebotomists. Over a 2-month period, participants in the prospective study had the option of providing additional blood draws and questionnaires. Before DNA extraction, prospective study blood samples were shipped either frozen or at room temperature.

For this clone: Its antigen has not been determined. Per-base quality was not reported, and no clone a single base away is much larger than it.

TCRbeta CDR3 regions were amplified from genomic DNA using the immunoSEQ Assay, a bias-controlled multiplex PCR. The source study handled its data this way. The number of nucleated cells in each sample was estimated from the amplification of reference gene primers within the assay. To quantify the absolute abundance of each unique TCRbeta CDR3 rearrangement, sequence reads were collapsed and filtered. For each sample, productive Simpson clonality was calculated by taking the square root of Simpson's diversity index across productive rearrangements. Sourced from immuneACCESS, this table was stored by TCRdb with only in-frame sequences that have V and J called. A share of the clones is absent; for the studies checked, an unresolved V gene accounts for under half, and the remainder has no known explanation. The DNA gave D and trimming, while V, J and clone size come from that table. The sample data list 300,000 to 350,000 clones, and approximately 88% of these were observed just once. Less than 5.5% of the sample goes to the ten largest clones.

Broad study findings and their caveats: Clinical and demographic metadata were provided uncurated, with the amount varying by source and participant.

Germline trimming amounts to 6 bases on V and 6 bases on J, with 10 as the count of junction bases outside the gene matches. The CDR3, cysteine through phenylalanine, is 14 amino acids long. Only the CDR3 portion is preserved as DNA: 42 bases, with reading frame beginning at the first base. For CDR1 and CDR2, the germline V gene (reference sequence) lists WNHNN and SYGVQD. The sample consisted of PBMCs or T cells enriched from blood (not recorded which). The receptor was isolated from a man younger than 40 who had recovered from COVID-19. Here the chain combines TRBV10-1 and TRBJ1-2, with 7 middle bases fitting TRBD1. The nucleotide sequence reads as follows: TGCGCCAGCAGCCAGAACCGACAGGGAGATGGCTACACCTTC. Translated, this is CASSQNRQGDGYTF.